This T cell receptor (beta chain) was captured by sequencing in a study of blood T cell repertoires in COVID-19. The overall study: Sites across the United States, Italy and Spain contributed samples from acute and convalescent COVID-19.

Source study methods: Estimation of nucleated cell counts was performed using reference gene primer amplification. This table comes from immunoSEQ multiplex PCR, and its TCRdb copy is limited to in-frame clones, with some not included. For V, J and clone size, that table is used; D and trimming come from the DNA. The sample contains about 230,000 clones, roughly 87% of which appear only once. Germline-derived CDR1 and CDR2 are KGHDR and SFDVKD. This CDR3 contains 14 residues. V gave up 8 bases and J gave up 6 bases; unmatched junction bases: 8. Individuals drawn from approximately 26 US areas were about 18 to 90 years old. Grouping used clinical history reported by participants in a survey and questionnaire.

The sample consisted of PBMCs or T cells enriched from blood (not recorded which). The chain joins TRBV24-1 to TRBJ2-7, with TRBD1 identical over 11 bases. The clonotype originates from a man younger than 40 who had recovered from COVID-19. The CDR3 sequence: CATIEGQGGCEQYF. CDR3 bases: TGTGCCACCATAGAGGGACAGGGGGGGTGCGAGCAGTACTTC.